One and the same sample provided the 10 T cell receptor beta chains below, sequenced in a study of blood T cells in healthy people across ages. It was with a sample-barcoded 5' primer and a J-beta primer mix that a second PCR of roughly 6 to 11 cycles was run. A single record per CDR3 protein comes from TCRdb applying MiXCR to the 5' RACE reads. The sample has over 1,200,000 distinct CDR3 sequences; 55% to 75% are singletons. The sample consisted of blood. All receptors derive from a man between 18 and 29 years old in good health.

V is TRBV20-1 and J is TRBJ2-5; TRBD2 might be the D (5 bases). The germline V and J ends were trimmed by 6 bases and 5 bases, with 19 bases remaining between them. CDR1 is DFQATT, CDR2 SNEGSKA, per germline (reference sequence). The CDR3 contains 14 residues. This CDR3 is CSAPGTTRWETQYF. CDR3 nucleotides: TGCAGTGCGCCGGGAACTACGAGATGGGAGACCCAGTACTTC.

The gene calls are TRBV27 and TRBJ1-2; D perhaps matches TRBD1 (5 bases). This CDR3 region has 14 residues. Trimming removed 2 bases from V and 4 bases from J, with 11 bases in between. Germline V CDR1 and CDR2: MNHEY, SMNVEV (reference sequence). CDR3 protein: CASSLQGKGYGYTF. Written as DNA, the CDR3 is TGTGCCAGCAGTTTACAGGGAAAGGGCTATGGCTACACCTTC.

The gene calls are TRBV27 and TRBJ2-3; D remains unclear. The CDR3 is made up of 13 amino acids. V was cut by 3 bases and J by 5 bases, with 9 bases left in between. The germline CDR1 and CDR2 sequences are MNHEY and SMNVEV (reference sequence). The CDR3 loop is CASSFYQRDTQYF. In nucleotides, the CDR3 is TGTGCCAGCAGTTTTTATCAGCGAGATACGCAGTATTTT.

This clonotype has only a few counts. V is TRBV5-1 and J is TRBJ2-3, with 8 bases identical to TRBD1. Germline CDR1 is SGHRS and CDR2 is YFSETQ. This CDR3 region has 14 residues. J gave up 4 bases and V 3 bases, and 4 bases lay outside the gene matches. CDR3 nucleotides: TGCGCCAGCAGCTGGACAGGGTTGGCAGATACGCAGTATTTT. Encoded protein: CASSWTGLADTQYF.

This clonotype has more than one count but fewer than ten. The rearrangement joins TRBV25-1 to TRBJ1-2, with D perhaps matching TRBD1 (6 bases). This CDR3 contains 13 residues. Germline loops: CDR1 MGHDK, CDR2 SYGVNS. Trimming cost V 3 bases and J 8 bases, with 13 bases left between them. The CDR3 loop reads CASSDDRIWGYTF. In DNA, the CDR3 is TGTGCCAGCAGTGACGACAGGATTTGGGGCTACACCTTC.

This clonotype was observed a handful of times. This sequence joins TRBV29-1 and TRBJ2-7; 8 bases are shared with TRBD1. V lost 7 bases and J lost 1; bases outside the gene matches: 9. CDR3 size: 14 residues. Germline CDR1 is SQVTM and CDR2 is ANQGSEA. CDR3 sequence (DNA): TGCAGCGCAAATCTTGGACAGGGTTCCTACGAGCAGTACTTC. Translation gives CSANLGQGSYEQYF.

The CDR3 spells CASSLDRGGGWNIQYF. Written as DNA, the CDR3 is TGTGCCAGCAGCTTAGACCGGGGGGGCGGGTGGAACATTCAGTACTTC. V usage is TRBV11-2 and J usage is TRBJ2-4; 8 bases align to TRBD2. With V trimmed by 0 bases and J by 7 bases, 8 bases remained unmatched. This CDR3 comprises 16 residues. Germline V gives CDR1 SGHAT, CDR2 FQNNGV.

This chain uses TRBV5-1 with TRBJ2-2; D is undetermined. The CDR3 has 13 residues. V was clipped by 5 bases and J by 7 bases, with 12 bases between them. Germline values: CDR1 SGHRS, CDR2 YFSETQ. CDR3 DNA: TGCGCCAGCAGTACGAGTTTTGGCGGGGAGCTGTTTTTT. It specifies CASSTSFGGELFF.

The chain joins TRBV6-5 to TRBJ2-7; TRBD1 matches at 7 bases. Germline V CDR1 and CDR2: MNHEY, SVGAGI. This CDR3 comprises 14 residues. Unmatched junction bases numbered 5, after V lost 2 bases and J lost 4 bases. CDR3 nucleotides: TGTGCCAGCAGTTACGTGTCAGGGGGTTACGAGCAGTACTTC. Protein product: CASSYVSGGYEQYF.

CDR3 in amino acids: CASSQERGLSSYNEQFF. The CDR3, as DNA: TGTGCCAGCAGCCAAGAGAGGGGGCTTAGCTCCTACAATGAGCAGTTCTTC. The rearrangement links TRBV14 to TRBJ2-1, with 7 bases matching TRBD1. The germline CDR1 and CDR2 sequences are SGHDN and FVKESK. CDR3 length: 17 amino acids. V gave up 0 bases and J gave up 0 bases; unmatched junction bases: 5.